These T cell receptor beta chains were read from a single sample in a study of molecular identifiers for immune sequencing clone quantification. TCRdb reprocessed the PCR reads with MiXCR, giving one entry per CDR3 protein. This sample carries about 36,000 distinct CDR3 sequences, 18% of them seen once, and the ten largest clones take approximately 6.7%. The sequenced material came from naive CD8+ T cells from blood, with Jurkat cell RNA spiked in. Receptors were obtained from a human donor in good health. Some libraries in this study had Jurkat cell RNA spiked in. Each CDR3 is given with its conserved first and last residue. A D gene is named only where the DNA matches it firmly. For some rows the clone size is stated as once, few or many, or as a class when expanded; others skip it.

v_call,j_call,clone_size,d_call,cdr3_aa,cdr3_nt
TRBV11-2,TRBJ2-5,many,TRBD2,CASSLELAGGIWETQYF,TGTGCCAGCAGCTTAGAACTAGCGGGAGGAATTTGGGAGACCCAGTACTTC
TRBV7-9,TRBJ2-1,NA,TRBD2,CASSPRGGTSVDNEQSF,TGTGCCAGCAGCCCCCGCGGCGGGACTAGCGTGGACAATGAGCAGTCCTTC
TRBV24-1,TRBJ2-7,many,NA,CATPTGTPVTYEQYF,TGTGCCACGCCCACCGGGACACCAGTTACCTACGAGCAGTACTTC
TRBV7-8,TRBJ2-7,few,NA,CASSLQSYEQYF,TGTGCCAGCAGCTTACAGTCCTACGAGCAGTACTTC
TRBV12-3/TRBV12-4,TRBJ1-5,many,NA,CASSEMGGEPQHF,TGTGCCAGCAGCGAAATGGGGGGGGAGCCCCAGCATTTT
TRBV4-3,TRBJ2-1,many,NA,CASSQVRGLDSYNEQFF,TGCGCCAGCAGCCAAGTAAGGGGCCTTGACTCCTACAATGAGCAGTTCTTC
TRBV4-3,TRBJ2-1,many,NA,CASSLGYYNEQFF,TGCGCCAGCAGCCTCGGGTACTACAATGAGCAGTTCTTC
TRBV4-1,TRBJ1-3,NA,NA,CASSQEGTEGIYF,TGCGCCAGCAGCCAAGAAGGGACTGAGGGCATATATTTT
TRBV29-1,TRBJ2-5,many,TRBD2,CSGPEASGTQYF,TGCAGCGGTCCTGAGGCTAGCGGGACCCAGTACTTC
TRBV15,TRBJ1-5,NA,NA,CATSESRSVGNQPQHF,TGTGCCACCAGCGAATCGAGGAGTGTTGGCAATCAGCCCCAGCATTTT
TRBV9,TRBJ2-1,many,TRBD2,CASTRSGSYNEQFF,TGTGCCAGCACCCGTAGCGGGAGCTACAATGAGCAGTTCTTC
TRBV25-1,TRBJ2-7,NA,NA,CASSELNSPYEQYF,TGTGCCAGCAGTGAGTTGAACAGCCCCTACGAGCAGTACTTC
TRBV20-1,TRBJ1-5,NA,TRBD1,CSAWTGMDLNQPQHF,TGCAGTGCTTGGACAGGCATGGACCTCAATCAGCCCCAGCATTTT
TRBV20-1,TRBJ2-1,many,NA,CSARVEEHDYNEQFF,TGCAGTGCTAGAGTTGAGGAGCACGACTACAATGAGCAGTTCTTC